These 16 T cell receptor beta chains were all obtained from the same sample, sequenced in a study of cytomegalovirus exposure and HLA in healthy donors. Primers: 60 Vbeta forward and 13 Jbeta reverse. The protocol was immunoSEQ multiplex PCR, while the TCRdb copy is restricted to in-frame clones and leaves out a portion. The sample lists approximately 80,000 clones, approximately 69% occurring once. Sequencing used PBMCs. These receptors came from a man aged 25 to 40 in good health and CMV-seropositive.

The V gene is TRBV9, the J gene TRBJ2-3; 8 bases map to TRBD2. This CDR3 spans 18 amino acids. Germline V gene sequence: CDR1 SGDLS, CDR2 YYNGEE. With V trimmed by 0 bases and J by 5 bases, 14 bases remained unmatched. Written as DNA, the CDR3 is TGTGCCAGCAGCGTAGGGTTTCTGGCGGGAGGCACCATAGATACGCAGTATTTT. It encodes CASSVGFLAGGTIDTQYF.

The V gene is TRBV7-2, the J gene TRBJ2-7; 12 bases agree with TRBD1. V shed 5 bases and J 7 bases; nucleotides not matched to a gene: 12. Per germline, CDR1 SGHTA and CDR2 FQGNSA. This CDR3 is 16 amino acids long. CDR3 nucleotides: TGTGCCAGCAGCCCCAGATCGGGACAGGGGGCGGGAGAGCAGTACTTC. Translating gives CASSPRSGQGAGEQYF.

The J gene is TRBJ1-2, the V gene TRBV6-5, with 8 bases aligning to TRBD1. After removal of 2 bases from V and 4 bases from J, the junction contained 0 bases not matched to a gene. The CDR3 has 13 residues. Germline CDR1 is MNHEY and CDR2 is SVGAGI. This chain's CDR3 is CASSYDRGYGYTF. In DNA form, the CDR3 reads TGTGCCAGCAGTTACGACAGGGGCTATGGCTACACCTTC.

The CDR3 DNA reads as TGTGCCAGCAGCCCGGGGAACTCCTACAATGAGCAGTTCTTC. Residues: CASSPGNSYNEQFF. V gene TRBV9 combines with J gene TRBJ2-1, with D possibly TRBD2 on 5 matching bases. From germline, CDR1 is SGDLS and CDR2 YYNGEE. The CDR3 runs 14 residues. Trimming stripped 4 bases from V and 0 bases from J, with 8 bases between.

The V call is TRBV13, the J call TRBJ2-7; 10 bases are a match to TRBD1. Trimming removed 5 bases from V and 9 bases from J; junction bases left unmatched: 10. The CDR3 length is 14 residues. Germline-derived CDR1 and CDR2 are PRHDT and FYEKMQ (reference sequence). As DNA, the CDR3 is TGTGCCAGCAGCCTTCGACAGGGGGCAGGCGGGCAGTACTTC. Encoded protein: CASSLRQGAGGQYF. Drawing the rest from reference TRBV13 and TRBJ2-7, the complete variable domain is AAGVIQSPRHLIKEKRETATLKCYPIPRHDTVYWYQQGPGQDPQFLISFYEKMQSDKGSIPDRFSAQQFSDYHSELNMSSLELGDSALYFCASSLRQGAGGQYFGPGTRLTVT.

The V call is TRBV28, the J call TRBJ2-1; D unresolved. CDR1 MDHEN and CDR2 SYDVKM come from the germline V gene. Trimming took 2 bases from V and 9 from J, leaving 8 bases between them. The CDR3 is made up of 12 amino acids. The CDR3 is CASSLERGEQFF. The DNA of the CDR3 is TGTGCCAGCAGTTTAGAACGAGGTGAGCAGTTCTTC.

V gene TRBV9 combines with J gene TRBJ1-2; 7 nucleotides line up with TRBD1. Per the germline V gene, CDR1 is SGDLS and CDR2 is YYNGEE. This CDR3 has 16 residues. Trimming took 4 bases from V and 0 from J; bases not matched to a gene: 9. The CDR3 coding sequence is TGTGCCAGCAGCTCATCCGGGACAGTCTCTAACTATGGCTACACCTTC. Its protein is CASSSSGTVSNYGYTF. Full variable domain (outside the CDR3, taken from reference TRBV9 and TRBJ1-2): DSGVTQTPKHLITATGQRVTLRCSPRSGDLSVYWYQQSLDQGLQFLIQYYNGEERAKGNILERFSAQQFPDLHSELNLSSLELGDSALYFCASSSSGTVSNYGYTFGSGTRLTVV.

This chain links TRBV14 with TRBJ1-4; 9 nucleotides align to TRBD1. Germline V gene data show CDR1 as SGHDN and CDR2 as FVKESK. The junction had 7 bases not matched to a gene; V was cut back by 5 bases and J by 0 bases. The CDR3 length is 17 residues. The CDR3 sequence: CASSLDRGFATNEKLFF. Written as DNA, the CDR3 is TGTGCCAGCAGCTTGGACAGGGGTTTTGCAACTAATGAAAAACTGTTTTTT. The variable domain in full, completed from reference TRBV14 and TRBJ1-4, reads EAGVTQFPSHSVIEKGQTVTLRCDPISGHDNLYWYRRVMGKEIKFLLHFVKESKQDESGMPNNRFLAERTGGTYSTLKVQPAELEDSGVYFCASSLDRGFATNEKLFFGSGTQLSVL.

The V gene is TRBV10-3, the J gene TRBJ2-2; weak D call: TRBD1 (5 bases). Germline assignment: CDR1 ENHRY and CDR2 SYGVKD. The CDR3 consists of 14 residues. Trimming removed 9 bases from V and 0 bases from J, with 11 bases in between. The CDR3 sequence: CAIADRSNTGELFF. In DNA form, the CDR3 reads TGTGCCATAGCAGACAGATCGAACACCGGGGAGCTGTTTTTT.

The chain has TRBV6-5 and TRBJ2-1; a possible D gene is TRBD1 (6 bases). V was pared by 6 bases and J by 8 bases, with 17 bases between. The V gene's germline CDR1 is MNHEY and CDR2 SVGAGI. The CDR3 length is 14 residues. The DNA for the CDR3 is TGTGCCAGCAGGGCACAGGGTATGTGGGATGAGCAGTTCTTC. It encodes CASRAQGMWDEQFF.

The chain couples TRBV7-8 to TRBJ2-5; D may be TRBD2 (5 bases). The germline V gene encodes CDR1 SGHVS and CDR2 FQNEAQ. The V and J ends lost 5 bases and 3 bases respectively, with 19 bases between them. This CDR3 has 16 amino acids. The CDR3 DNA is TGTGCCAGCAGCGTTACTACCGGGAACTTTGAAGAGACCCAGTACTTC. Protein: CASSVTTGNFEETQYF.

The chain links TRBV7-9 to TRBJ1-2, with 9 bases fitting TRBD1. J lost 4 bases, V lost 6 bases, and 6 bases had no gene match. Germline CDR1 SEHNR, CDR2 FQNEAQ (reference sequence). This CDR3 is built from 14 residues. The CDR3 DNA sequence: TGTGCCAGCAGGGAACAGGGGGCGGGCTATGGCTACACCTTC. Translating gives CASREQGAGYGYTF.

Concerning this clone: A read error may produce the germline difference seen at one junction end. The chain couples TRBV10-3 to TRBJ1-6; D possibly corresponds to TRBD1 (6 bases). The CDR3 is made up of 15 amino acids. Germline V gene lookup returns CDR1 ENHRY and CDR2 SYGVKD. For the CDR3, the DNA is TGTGCCATCAGTGAGCTAACAGGGACGGATTCACCCCTCAACTTT. It specifies CAISELTGTDSPLNF.

The V call is TRBV6-5, the J call TRBJ1-1; possible D gene TRBD1, 6 bases. V shed 4 bases and J shed 7 bases, with 16 bases lying between them. The CDR3 contains 14 residues. Germline V gives CDR1 MNHEY, CDR2 SVGAGI. CDR3 nucleotides: TGTGCCAGCAGTTCCCATGGGACATCACGTGAAGCTTTCTTT. Amino acids: CASSSHGTSREAFF.

V and J are TRBV7-9 and TRBJ2-7; 8 bases align to TRBD1. This CDR3 is 14 amino acids long. The germline V gene has CDR1 SEHNR and CDR2 FQNEAQ (reference sequence). With 5 bases clipped from V and 3 bases from J, the junction kept 6 bases outside the gene matches. Here the CDR3 reads CASSTDRGGYEQYF. CDR3 bases: TGTGCCAGCAGCACCGACAGGGGCGGCTACGAGCAGTACTTC.

The sample holds one count of this clone. The V and J genes are TRBV6-5 and TRBJ1-5, with D perhaps TRBD1 (6 bases). Germline V gene data show CDR1 as MNHEY and CDR2 as SVGAGI. Trimming shortened V by 5 bases and J by 5 bases, and 10 bases separated the two germline ends. The CDR3 spans 13 residues. CDR3 in amino acids: CASSQDRYQPQHF. The CDR3 DNA reads as TGTGCCAGCAGTCAAGACAGGTATCAGCCCCAGCATTTT.